The 27 T cell receptor beta chains below all came from one sample that was sequenced in a study of blood T cell repertoires in COVID-19. Data came from immunoSEQ multiplex PCR; TCRdb stores just in-frame clones and leaves some out. Of about 200,000 clones listed, about four fifths were seen once; the top ten hold approximately 8.1%. The specimen was peripheral blood. The receptors shown here come from a woman aged 45-60 years with active or convalescent COVID-19.

This clone showed up just once. The J gene is TRBJ1-2, the V gene TRBV5-4; no definite D call. This CDR3 has 14 amino acids. Germline V gene sequence: CDR1 SGHNT, CDR2 YYREEE (reference sequence). The V gene lost 0 bases and the J gene lost 2 bases, with 8 bases spanning the gap. As DNA, the CDR3 is TGTGCCAGCAGCTTGGTCGGCGGGAACTATGGCTACACCTTC. Translating gives CASSLVGGNYGYTF.

In this sample, this clone turned up a few times. This chain links TRBV11-2 with TRBJ2-7; 9 bases are a match to TRBD2. Germline V gene sequence: CDR1 SGHAT, CDR2 FQNNGV. Losses at the gene ends were 4 bases for V and 12 bases for J; bases not matched to a gene: 10. This CDR3 region has 13 residues. CDR3 nucleotide sequence: TGTGCCAGCAGCTCTTCCGCGGGGACTAGCCCGTACGTC. Its translation is CASSSSAGTSPYV.

The chain links TRBV9 to TRBJ2-7; D may be TRBD1 (5 bases). The germline V gene has CDR1 SGDLS and CDR2 YYNGEE. This CDR3 contains 18 residues. Trimming removed 3 bases from V and 2 bases from J, with 24 bases in between. CDR3 residues: CASSAPASRGGVAYEQYF. CDR3 bases: TGTGCCAGCAGCGCGCCAGCCTCAAGGGGCGGTGTCGCCTACGAGCAGTACTTC.

This rearrangement joins TRBV6-4 to TRBJ2-1, with D possibly matching TRBD1 (5 bases). Trimming pared 7 bases from V and 9 bases from J, leaving 10 bases between. Germline V gives CDR1 MRHNA, CDR2 SNTAGT. This CDR3 is built from 11 residues. The CDR3 sequence: CASKQDREQFF. The CDR3 nucleotides read TGTGCCAGCAAACAGGACCGTGAGCAGTTCTTC.

This clone was seen just once. The gene calls are TRBV9 and TRBJ1-1, with D hard to call. Per germline, CDR1 SGDLS and CDR2 YYNGEE. The CDR3 length is 12 residues. Trimming stripped 1 base from V and 4 bases from J, with 5 bases between. The CDR3 DNA sequence: TGTGCCAGCAGCGTACAGGTCACTGAAGCTTTCTTT. This codes for CASSVQVTEAFF.

A word on this clone: An end of the junction does not agree with germline; a read error may underlie this. Other DNA sequences in the same sample also yield this CDR3. The CDR3 nucleotides are TGCTGCGTTGACCTTGCGGGGGGCGGGGGGGAGACCCAGTACTTC. It is translated as CCVDLAGGGGETQYF. V and J are TRBV29-1 and TRBJ2-5; 8 nucleotides match TRBD2. CDR1 is SQVTM, CDR2 ANQGSEA, per germline. This CDR3 is 15 amino acids long.

V and J are TRBV3-1 (or the pseudogene TRBV3-2) and TRBJ2-5; no reliable D call. The CDR3 spans 14 residues. Deletions cut 1 base from V and 2 bases from J, with 8 bases between. The germline CDR1 and CDR2 sequences are LGHDT and YNNKEL (reference sequence). The CDR3 is CASSQVTRQETQYF. The CDR3 DNA is TGTGCCAGCAGCCAAGTTACAAGACAAGAGACCCAGTACTTC.

This clone was observed a handful of times. The CDR3 reads CASSLAGDTQYF. The CDR3 coding sequence is TGTGCCAGCAGCTTAGCCGGGGATACGCAGTATTTT. The rearrangement joins TRBV11-1 to TRBJ2-3; unclear D gene. CDR1 SGHAT and CDR2 FQDESV come from the germline V gene (reference sequence). The CDR3 is 12 amino acids. Trimming stripped 0 bases from V and 6 bases from J, with 4 bases between. Looking up the rest from reference TRBV11-1 and TRBJ2-3 gives the full variable domain: EAEVAQSPRYKITEKSQAVAFWCDPISGHATLYWYRQILGQGPELLVQFQDESVVDDSQLPKDRFSAERLKGVDSTLKIQPAELGDSAMYLCASSLAGDTQYFGPGTRLTVL.

CDR3 residues: CASSLDKQPQHF. The CDR3, as DNA: TGTGCCAGCAGCTTAGACAAGCAGCCCCAGCATTTT. The chain employs TRBV7-9 and TRBJ1-5; D unresolved. Deletions cut 1 base from V and 7 bases from J, with 5 bases between. The length of the CDR3 is 12 residues. Germline assignment: CDR1 SEHNR and CDR2 FQNEAQ (reference sequence).

This chain connects TRBV6-5 to TRBJ1-4; the match to TRBD1 covers 7 bases. The germline V gene has CDR1 MNHEY and CDR2 SVGAGI. The CDR3 contains 14 residues. Losses at the gene ends were 6 bases for V and 7 bases for J; bases not matched to a gene: 8. The CDR3 DNA reads as TGTGCCAGCAGGACCGGGACAGCGGGTGAAAAACTGTTTTTT. This codes for CASRTGTAGEKLFF.

This chain links TRBV5-1 with TRBJ1-1; 8 bases align to TRBD1. J gave up 6 bases and V 4 bases, and 11 bases lay outside the gene matches. Germline V gene data show CDR1 as SGHRS and CDR2 as YFSETQ. The CDR3 loop spans 15 amino acids. CDR3 sequence (DNA): TGCGCCAGCAGCCTACTGAACCCGGACAGGGCTGAAGCTTTCTTT. This codes for CASSLLNPDRAEAFF.

For this clone: Since a much larger clone is just one base distant, this may be a read error. Other DNA sequences within the sample encode an identical CDR3. This sequence joins TRBV7-3 and TRBJ2-1; 9 nucleotides agree with TRBD2. The V segment lost 4 bases and the J segment 8 bases; nucleotides outside the gene matches: 15. The germline gives CDR1 SGHTA, CDR2 FQGTGA. There are 17 residues in the CDR3. CDR3 in amino acids: CASSSVGGLAGGDEQFF. CDR3 DNA sequence: TGTGCCAGCAGCTCCGTAGGGGGACTAGCAGGAGGGGATGAGCAGTTCTTC.

This clone has just one count. This chain connects TRBV4-1 to TRBJ1-3; 10 nucleotides match TRBD1. Trimming at V came to 3 bases and at J to 4 bases, leaving 9 bases not matched to a gene. The CDR3 consists of 17 residues. The germline CDR1 and CDR2 sequences are MGHRA and YSYEKL. The CDR3 spells CASSQASTGGSGNTIYF. CDR3 bases: TGCGCCAGCAGCCAGGCGTCGACAGGGGGCTCGGGAAACACCATATATTTT.

The chain links TRBV21-1 to TRBJ2-1; TRBD1 reflects the table's D call only, with no check against the DNA. TRBV21-1 is classified as a pseudogene. The CDR3 contains 16 residues. DNA of the CDR3: TGTGCCAGCAGAAACTTAGTCAGGGCCTGGCACAATGAGCAGTTCTTC. It translates to CASRNLVRAWHNEQFF.

This clone has a single count. V and J are TRBV5-5 and TRBJ1-4; the D is unclear. The CDR3 runs 15 residues. Trimming removed 0 bases from V and 8 bases from J, with 14 bases in between. Germline CDR1 and CDR2: SGHKS and YYEKEE (reference sequence). CDR3 DNA: TGTGCCAGCAGCTTGGAGCCGGGGAGGGAGGAAAAACTGTTTTTT. Translation gives CASSLEPGREEKLFF.

This chain uses TRBV5-1 with TRBJ2-1, with D possibly matching TRBD2 (7 bases). Trimming shortened V by 3 bases and J by 4 bases, and 11 bases separated the two germline ends. This CDR3 region has 14 residues. Per germline, CDR1 SGHRS and CDR2 YFSETQ. Written as DNA, the CDR3 is TGCGCCAGCAGCTCGGGGGGCGGTTACAATGAGCAGTTCTTC. This gives the protein CASSSGGGYNEQFF.

The chain combines TRBV19 with TRBJ2-2; tentatively, D is TRBD2 (6 bases). The CDR3 is 15 amino acids. The germline CDR1 and CDR2 sequences are LNHDA and SQIVND (reference sequence). V lost 5 bases to trimming and J lost 6 bases, with 16 bases between them. CDR3 nucleotide sequence: TGTGCCAGTAGTCCCTTAGGAGGGAAAGCCGGGGAGCTGTTTTTT. Translated: CASSPLGGKAGELFF.

A few counts support this clone. The chain carries TRBV28 and TRBJ1-1, with TRBD1 as a possible D gene (6 bases). V lost 3 bases to trimming and J lost 10 bases, with 12 bases between them. CDR1 and CDR2 from the germline V gene are MDHEN and SYDVKM. CDR3 length: 12 residues. The CDR3 loop is CASSLPGVGAFF. DNA of the CDR3: TGTGCCAGCAGTTTGCCAGGGGTGGGAGCTTTCTTT. The whole variable domain, filled in from reference TRBV28 and TRBJ1-1, reads DVKVTQSSRYLVKRTGEKVFLECVQDMDHENMFWYRQDPGLGLRLIYFSYDVKMKEKGDIPEGYSVSREKKERFSLILESASTNQTSMYLCASSLPGVGAFFGQGTRLTVV.

This chain links TRBV10-3 with TRBJ2-2; TRBD1 agrees at 8 bases. From germline, CDR1 is ENHRY and CDR2 SYGVKD. This CDR3 comprises 17 residues. V gave up 0 bases and J gave up 5 bases; unmatched junction bases: 8. The CDR3 DNA sequence: TGTGCCATCAGTGAGTCCGCCCAGGGGGCAGGAACCGGGGAGCTGTTTTTT. Translating it yields CAISESAQGAGTGELFF.

There are a few counts of this clone. This rearrangement joins TRBV2 to TRBJ1-1; D possibly corresponds to TRBD1 (6 bases). Germline assignment: CDR1 SNHLY and CDR2 FYNNEI. The V gene lost 5 bases and the J gene lost 4 bases, with 14 bases spanning the gap. The CDR3 length is 14 residues. DNA of the CDR3: TGTGCCAGCAGTAGCCGGGACATCCGCACTGAAGCTTTCTTT. It codes for CASSSRDIRTEAFF.

The genes are TRBV5-1 and TRBJ2-2; the D gene is possibly TRBD2 (5 bases). V was cut by 6 bases and J by 4 bases, with 10 bases left in between. The CDR3 spans 13 residues. Germline V lookup: CDR1 SGHRS, CDR2 YFSETQ. DNA for the CDR3: TGCGCCAGCAACGCTAGCCCCACCGGGGAGCTGTTTTTT. Protein product: CASNASPTGELFF.

Concerning this clone: The junction departs from germline at one end; a sequencing error may be responsible. The chain has TRBV6-2 or TRBV6-3 and TRBJ2-3; perhaps TRBD1 as D (7 bases). This CDR3 region has 11 residues. Germline assignment: CDR1 MNHEY and CDR2 SVGEGT. The CDR3 DNA reads as TGTGCCAGCAGTTTCCCGCAGGGGGAGGTTTTT. This encodes CASSFPQGEVF.

The chain combines TRBV6-5 with TRBJ2-2; the D is unclear. The germline V gene has CDR1 MNHEY and CDR2 SVGAGI. CDR3 length equals 14 residues. Trimming pared 6 bases from V and 0 bases from J, leaving 8 bases between. CDR3 DNA: TGTGCCAGCAGGTACACTTCGAACACCGGGGAGCTGTTTTTT. It yields the protein CASRYTSNTGELFF.

This chain joins TRBV19 and TRBJ2-4; perhaps TRBD2 as D (5 bases). The CDR3 consists of 14 residues. CDR1 is LNHDA, CDR2 SQIVND, per germline (reference sequence). Trimming pared 4 bases from V and 2 bases from J, leaving 9 bases between. The CDR3: CASSTPGTKNIQYF. The CDR3, as DNA: TGTGCCAGTAGTACGCCGGGGACCAAAAACATTCAGTACTTC. The full variable domain, completed using reference TRBV19 and TRBJ2-4, is DGGITQSPKYLFRKEGQNVTLSCEQNLNHDAMYWYRQDPGQGLRLIYYSQIVNDFQKGDIAEGYSVSREKKESFPLTVTSAQKNPTAFYLCASSTPGTKNIQYFGAGTRLSVL.

The genes are TRBV28 and TRBJ2-7; 7 bases match TRBD1. The CDR3 is 14 amino acids. The V gene's germline CDR1 is MDHEN and CDR2 SYDVKM. V lost 5 bases and J lost 6; bases outside the gene matches: 10. The CDR3 bases are TGTGCCAGCAGTCGCAATACAGGGGTGGTCGAGCAGTACTTC. Its translation is CASSRNTGVVEQYF.

The CDR3, as DNA: TGTGCCATCAAGGGGACAGCGAACACTGAAGCTTTCTTT. As protein: CAIKGTANTEAFF. This chain connects TRBV10-3 to TRBJ1-1, with 7 bases aligning to TRBD1. Germline CDR1 ENHRY, CDR2 SYGVKD. The CDR3 extends over 13 amino acids. V gave up 7 bases and J gave up 1 base; unmatched junction bases: 3.

The chain combines TRBV6-2 or TRBV6-3 with TRBJ2-1; 8 nucleotides line up with TRBD2. Trimming removed 0 bases from V and 4 bases from J; junction bases left unmatched: 8. Germline V gene lookup returns CDR1 MNHEY and CDR2 SVGEGT. This CDR3 has 17 residues. The CDR3, as DNA: TGTGCCAGCAGTTACTCGAATCCTAGCGGGTTATACAATGAGCAGTTCTTC. This translates into CASSYSNPSGLYNEQFF.